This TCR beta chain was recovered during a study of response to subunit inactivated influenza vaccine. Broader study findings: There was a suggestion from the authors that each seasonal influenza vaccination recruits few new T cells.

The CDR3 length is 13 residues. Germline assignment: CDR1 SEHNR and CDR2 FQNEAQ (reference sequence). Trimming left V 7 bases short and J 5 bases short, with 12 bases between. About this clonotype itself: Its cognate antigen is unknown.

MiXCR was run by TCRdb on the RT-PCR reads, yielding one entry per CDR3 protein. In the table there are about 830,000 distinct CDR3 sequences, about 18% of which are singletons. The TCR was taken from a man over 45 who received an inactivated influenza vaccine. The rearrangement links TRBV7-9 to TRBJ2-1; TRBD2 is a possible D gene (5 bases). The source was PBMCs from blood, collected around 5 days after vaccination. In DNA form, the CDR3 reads TGTGCCAGCACCAACGGGGTACACAATGAGCAGTTCTTC. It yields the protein CASTNGVHNEQFF.